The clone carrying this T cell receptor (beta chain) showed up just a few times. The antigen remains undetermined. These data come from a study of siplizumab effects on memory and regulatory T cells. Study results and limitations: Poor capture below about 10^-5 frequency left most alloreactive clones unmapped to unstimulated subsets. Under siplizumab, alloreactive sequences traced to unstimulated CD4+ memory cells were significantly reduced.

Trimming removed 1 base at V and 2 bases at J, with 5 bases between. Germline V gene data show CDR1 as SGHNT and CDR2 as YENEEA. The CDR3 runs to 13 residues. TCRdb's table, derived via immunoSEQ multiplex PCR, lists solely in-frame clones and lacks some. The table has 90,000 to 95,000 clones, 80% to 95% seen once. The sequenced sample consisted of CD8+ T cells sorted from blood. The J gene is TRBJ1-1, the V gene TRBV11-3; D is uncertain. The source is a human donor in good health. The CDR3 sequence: CASSLGPNTEAFF. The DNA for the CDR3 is TGTGCCAGCAGCTTAGGGCCAAACACTGAAGCTTTCTTT.